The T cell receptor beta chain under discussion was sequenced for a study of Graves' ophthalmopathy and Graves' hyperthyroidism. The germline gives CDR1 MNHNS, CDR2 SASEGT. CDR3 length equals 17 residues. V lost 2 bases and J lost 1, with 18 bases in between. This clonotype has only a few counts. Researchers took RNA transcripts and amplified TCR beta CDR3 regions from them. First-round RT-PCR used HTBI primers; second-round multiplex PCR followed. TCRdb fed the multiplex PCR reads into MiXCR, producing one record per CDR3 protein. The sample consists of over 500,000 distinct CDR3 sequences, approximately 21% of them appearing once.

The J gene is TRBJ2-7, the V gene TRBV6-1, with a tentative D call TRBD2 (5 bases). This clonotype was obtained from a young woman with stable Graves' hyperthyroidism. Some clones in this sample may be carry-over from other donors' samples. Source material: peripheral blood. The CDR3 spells CASSEPPGLVGSYEQYF. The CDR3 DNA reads TGTGCCAGCAGTGAACCACCGGGGTTGGTGGGGTCCTACGAGCAGTACTTC.